The present entry profiles one T cell receptor (beta chain) with its context. Antigen: not known. CDR3 length: 17 residues. The germline CDR1 and CDR2 sequences are SEHNR and FQNEAQ (reference sequence). Trimming removed 3 bases at V and 5 bases at J, with 23 bases between. An amount of RNA that ranged from roughly 0.45 to 1 ug was reverse transcribed with random hexamers. TCR beta CDR3 was amplified by immunoSEQ multiplex PCR. This amplification extended across 54 Vbeta and 13 Jbeta segments. One entry per CDR3 protein results from TCRdb running MiXCR on the immunoSEQ multiplex PCR reads. The sample lists about 190,000 distinct CDR3 sequences, over 90% occurring once. The data derive from a study of CD8 T cells in Susac syndrome. Study findings and constraints: The study identified roughly seventeen and five Susac-specific public clones in total CD8+ and CD8+ TEMRA repertoires.

Negative isolation was applied to CD8+ and CD4+ T cells, and FACS enrichment was applied to TEMRA cells. Material for sequencing was CD8+ T cells from PBMCs. This TCR was recovered from a human donor with Susac syndrome. The V and J genes are TRBV7-9 and TRBJ2-7; D unclear. As DNA, the CDR3 is TGTGCCAGCAGCTTGCCAGGAGAAAGAAGGTTTTTTAACGAGCAGTACTTC. Translating gives CASSLPGERRFFNEQYF.